This is a list of T cell receptor beta chains from one sample in a study of shared clonotypes between healthy human individuals. Assay: immunoSEQ multiplex PCR; the TCRdb copy retains only in-frame clones and omits some. The top ten clones hold about 22% of a sample with 100,000 or so clones, about 70% of them seen once. The sequencing input was memory CD8+ T cells sorted from blood. The origin of the receptors is a woman aged 25 to 39 in good health. The CDR3 runs from the conserved cysteine through the conserved F or W. D genes are given only for firm matches. Some rows mark clone size as missing; the rest say once, few, many or name a class of expanded clone.

D gene: -
J gene: TRBJ1-5
clone size: -
V gene: TRBV7-2
CDR3 protein: CASSLGIGLNQPQHF
CDR3 DNA: TGTGCCAGCAGCTTAGGTATTGGGCTGAATCAGCCCCAGCATTTT

D gene: TRBD1
J gene: TRBJ2-1
clone size: -
V gene: TRBV5-1
CDR3 protein: CASSLWTGYANEQFF
CDR3 DNA: TGCGCCAGCAGCTTGTGGACAGGGTACGCCAATGAGCAGTTCTTC

D gene: TRBD1
J gene: TRBJ1-2
clone size: -
V gene: TRBV27
CDR3 protein: CASSSRAPGQGDRYGYTF
CDR3 DNA: TGTGCCAGCAGTAGTCGGGCCCCCGGACAGGGGGATCGGTATGGCTACACCTTC

D gene: TRBD1
J gene: TRBJ2-5
clone size: -
V gene: TRBV27
CDR3 protein: CASTRQGAWETQYF
CDR3 DNA: TGTGCCAGCACGCGGCAGGGGGCCTGGGAGACCCAGTACTTC

D gene: -
J gene: TRBJ1-1
clone size: few
V gene: TRBV2
CDR3 protein: CASSISNTEAFF
CDR3 DNA: TGTGCCAGCAGCATCAGTAACACTGAAGCTTTCTTT

D gene: TRBD2
J gene: TRBJ2-2
clone size: -
V gene: TRBV19
CDR3 protein: CASSIAGGPGELFF
CDR3 DNA: TGTGCCAGTAGTATTGCGGGAGGGCCCGGGGAGCTGTTTTTT

D gene: -
J gene: TRBJ1-1
clone size: once
V gene: TRBV2
CDR3 protein: CASRRVERTEAFF
CDR3 DNA: TGTGCCAGCAGGCGGGTTGAAAGGACTGAAGCTTTCTTT

D gene: TRBD1
J gene: TRBJ1-5
clone size: -
V gene: TRBV28
CDR3 protein: CASSWDRGNYGNQPQHF
CDR3 DNA: TGTGCCAGCAGTTGGGACAGGGGTAATTATGGCAATCAGCCCCAGCATTTT

D gene: -
J gene: TRBJ2-3
clone size: -
V gene: TRBV5-4
CDR3 protein: CASSLLTGVSTDTQYF
CDR3 DNA: TGTGCCAGCAGCTTGCTAACGGGAGTAAGTACAGATACGCAGTATTTT

D gene: -
J gene: TRBJ1-4
clone size: -
V gene: TRBV5-1
CDR3 protein: CASSLGRREKLFF
CDR3 DNA: TGCGCCAGCAGCTTGGGGCGACGCGAAAAACTGTTTTTT

D gene: TRBD1
J gene: TRBJ2-7
clone size: -
V gene: TRBV4-1
CDR3 protein: CASSQVRGGYYEQYF
CDR3 DNA: TGCGCCAGCAGCCAAGTACGAGGGGGCTACTACGAGCAGTACTTC

D gene: TRBD2
J gene: TRBJ2-7
clone size: -
V gene: TRBV28
CDR3 protein: CASSQGLAGLGGEQYF
CDR3 DNA: TGTGCCAGCAGTCAGGGACTAGCCGGACTAGGGGGCGAGCAGTACTTC

D gene: -
J gene: TRBJ2-5
clone size: few
V gene: TRBV25-1
CDR3 protein: CASSGPTDTQGSETQYF
CDR3 DNA: TGTGCCAGCAGTGGCCCGACGGATACACAGGGATCGGAGACCCAGTACTTC

D gene: -
J gene: TRBJ2-5
clone size: -
V gene: TRBV30
CDR3 protein: CAWRGRTEETQYF
CDR3 DNA: TGTGCCTGGAGAGGGCGGACTGAAGAGACCCAGTACTTC

D gene: -
J gene: TRBJ2-2
clone size: -
V gene: TRBV28
CDR3 protein: CASTLANTGELFF
CDR3 DNA: TGTGCCAGTACATTGGCGAACACCGGGGAGCTGTTTTTT

D gene: -
J gene: TRBJ2-3
clone size: -
V gene: TRBV7-2
CDR3 protein: CASSLAGTNKGSTDTQYF
CDR3 DNA: TGTGCCAGCAGCTTAGCGGGGACCAACAAAGGGTCCACAGATACGCAGTATTTT

D gene: -
J gene: TRBJ2-2
clone size: -
V gene: TRBV4-1
CDR3 protein: CASSQGGGRTGELFF
CDR3 DNA: TGCGCCAGCAGCCAAGGAGGGGGTCGAACCGGGGAGCTGTTTTTT

D gene: -
J gene: TRBJ2-7
clone size: few
V gene: TRBV5-1
CDR3 protein: CASSLVLGVYEQYF
CDR3 DNA: TGCGCCAGCAGCTTGGTCCTGGGAGTCTACGAGCAGTACTTC

D gene: TRBD1
J gene: TRBJ2-7
clone size: -
V gene: TRBV19
CDR3 protein: CASSPWTGMGEQYF
CDR3 DNA: TGTGCCAGTAGTCCATGGACAGGGATGGGCGAGCAGTACTTC

D gene: -
J gene: TRBJ2-3
clone size: -
V gene: TRBV11-3
CDR3 protein: CASSFSNGTTDTQYF
CDR3 DNA: TGTGCCAGCAGCTTCTCTAACGGGACTACAGATACGCAGTATTTT

D gene: TRBD1
J gene: TRBJ2-2
clone size: -
V gene: TRBV7-8
CDR3 protein: CASSPQGAVTGELFF
CDR3 DNA: TGTGCCAGCAGCCCTCAGGGGGCGGTCACCGGGGAGCTGTTTTTT

D gene: -
J gene: TRBJ2-3
clone size: many
V gene: TRBV9
CDR3 protein: CASSVDGSTDTQYF
CDR3 DNA: TGTGCCAGCAGCGTAGATGGTAGCACAGATACGCAGTATTTT

D gene: TRBD2
J gene: TRBJ2-2
clone size: -
V gene: TRBV6-5
CDR3 protein: CASRLERDPAGELFF
CDR3 DNA: TGTGCCAGCAGACTAGAGCGGGATCCGGCCGGGGAGCTGTTTTTT

D gene: -
J gene: TRBJ2-2
clone size: -
V gene: TRBV19
CDR3 protein: CASSIFPGSAGELFF
CDR3 DNA: TGTGCCAGTAGTATCTTTCCGGGGTCCGCCGGGGAGCTGTTTTTT

D gene: -
J gene: TRBJ2-7
clone size: once
V gene: TRBV5-1
CDR3 protein: CASSSALATSF
CDR3 DNA: TGCGCCAGCAGCTCCGCCCTAGCTACATCTTTC

D gene: TRBD2
J gene: TRBJ2-1
clone size: -
V gene: TRBV7-9
CDR3 protein: CASSPRGGSVYNEQFF
CDR3 DNA: TGTGCCAGCAGCCCCCGGGGCGGGAGTGTCTACAATGAGCAGTTCTTC

D gene: -
J gene: TRBJ2-1
clone size: -
V gene: TRBV18
CDR3 protein: CASSPPHRGQNWFF
CDR3 DNA: TGTGCCAGCTCACCACCCCACCGAGGCCAGAACTGGTTCTTC

D gene: -
J gene: TRBJ1-5
clone size: -
V gene: TRBV5-1
CDR3 protein: CARPDTLYSNQPQHF
CDR3 DNA: TGCGCCAGACCGGACACGCTTTATAGCAATCAGCCCCAGCATTTT